This entry lists 30 T cell receptor beta chains sequenced from one sample in a study of CD8+ T cells in alopecia areata. In each case, RNA was isolated and then reverse transcribed into cDNA as the sequencing template. Sequencing used immunoSEQ multiplex PCR; TCRdb keeps in-frame clones, though not all of them. Among roughly 200,000 clones listed, more than 60% were seen once. Sequences were derived from CD4+ T cells sorted from blood, sampled at week 0. The receptor source for this set is a human donor with alopecia areata.

V gene TRBV5-1 combines with J gene TRBJ2-3; weak D call: TRBD2 (6 bases). The CDR3 loop spans 14 amino acids. V was trimmed by 1 base and J by 3 bases, leaving 9 bases between them. The germline V gene has CDR1 SGHRS and CDR2 YFSETQ. In DNA form, the CDR3 reads TGCGCCAGCAGCTTGTCCCTAGCGACAGATACGCAGTATTTT. Protein: CASSLSLATDTQYF.

This chain connects TRBV7-9 to TRBJ1-2, with D tentatively TRBD1 (5 bases). This CDR3 region has 12 residues. Germline-derived CDR1 and CDR2 are SEHNR and FQNEAQ (reference sequence). The V gene lost 3 bases and the J gene lost 7 bases, with 9 bases spanning the gap. In DNA, the CDR3 is TGTGCCAGCAGCTTGGGGACTATTGGCTACACCTTC. This gives the protein CASSLGTIGYTF. Looking up the rest from reference TRBV7-9 and TRBJ1-2 gives the full variable domain: DTGVSQNPRHKITKRGQNVTFRCDPISEHNRLYWYRQTLGQGPEFLTYFQNEAQLEKSRLLSDRFSAERPKGSFSTLEIQRTEQGDSAMYLCASSLGTIGYTFGSGTRLTVV.

This clone occurred a few times. V usage is TRBV7-3 and J usage is TRBJ2-5; a possible D gene is TRBD1 (5 bases). V was cut by 2 bases and J by 5 bases, with 15 bases left in between. From germline, CDR1 is SGHTA and CDR2 FQGTGA. The CDR3 spans 15 residues. The CDR3 nucleotides read TGTGCCAGCAGCTTATCTGCTGGGGCATGGGAGACCCAGTACTTC. Its protein is CASSLSAGAWETQYF.

The chain uses TRBV29-1 and TRBJ2-1, with TRBD2 identical over 16 bases. CDR3 length: 19 amino acids. In germline, CDR1 is SQVTM, CDR2 ANQGSEA. J was trimmed by 0 bases and V by 7 bases; bases with no gene match: 12. The CDR3 loop is CSAGTGTSGGARSYNEQFF. The CDR3 bases are TGCAGCGCGGGGACAGGGACTAGCGGGGGGGCCCGCTCCTACAATGAGCAGTTCTTC.

The V and J genes are TRBV7-9 and TRBJ1-2; D uncertain. CDR1 and CDR2 (germline): SEHNR, FQNEAQ (reference sequence). The V end lost 3 bases, the J end lost 11 bases, and 10 bases lay between the germline ends. The CDR3 sequence is 11 residues long. The CDR3 loop reads CASSFSSGYTF. The CDR3 DNA follows: TGTGCCAGCAGCTTTTCGTCCGGGTACACCTTC.

The gene calls are TRBV7-8 and TRBJ2-1, with D unclear. Germline assignment: CDR1 SGHVS and CDR2 FQNEAQ. The CDR3 sequence is 16 residues long. Trimming took off 1 base at V and 10 bases at J, with 20 bases between the two ends. This CDR3 is CASSLVQFRGAAEQFF. CDR3 DNA sequence: TGTGCCAGCAGCTTAGTTCAGTTTCGTGGCGCAGCCGAGCAGTTCTTC.

The chain links TRBV4-1 to TRBJ2-2; 9 positions match TRBD2. V lost 3 bases and J lost 4; bases outside the gene matches: 9. Per the germline V gene, CDR1 is MGHRA and CDR2 is YSYEKL. The CDR3 contains 17 residues. The CDR3 DNA sequence: TGCGCCAGCAGCCATCTCTTAGCGGGGGCCTCCACCGGGGAGCTGTTTTTT. Protein: CASSHLLAGASTGELFF.

The table lists this clone with a few counts. The chain is built from TRBV29-1 and TRBJ2-7; 10 bases map to TRBD1. The CDR3 has 13 residues. With 6 bases clipped from V and 5 bases from J, the junction kept 7 bases outside the gene matches. Looked up from germline, CDR1 is SQVTM and CDR2 is ANQGSEA. The CDR3 reads CSVERGQGDEQYF. The CDR3 bases are TGCAGCGTAGAACGAGGACAGGGGGACGAGCAGTACTTC.

The chain recombines TRBV29-1 with TRBJ2-2; tentatively, D is TRBD2 (7 bases). The CDR3 runs 16 residues. V was trimmed by 0 bases and J by 6 bases, leaving 17 bases between them. CDR1 and CDR2 (germline): SQVTM, ANQGSEA. CDR3: CSVEDAARGASGELFF. DNA for the CDR3: TGCAGCGTTGAAGATGCGGCCCGGGGGGCGTCCGGGGAGCTGTTTTTT.

This clone came up a few times. The rearrangement links TRBV29-1 to TRBJ1-5; D is unresolved. Trimming removed 7 bases from V and 2 bases from J, with 15 bases in between. CDR1 and CDR2 (germline): SQVTM, ANQGSEA. The CDR3 runs 14 residues. CDR3 sequence: CSAVSGVGNQPQHF. The DNA for the CDR3 is TGCAGCGCCGTGAGCGGTGTCGGCAATCAGCCCCAGCATTTT.

This clone showed up just a few times. The chain employs TRBV4-2 and TRBJ2-1; 8 positions match TRBD1. CDR1 is LGHNA and CDR2 is YNFKEQ in the germline V gene. There are 16 residues in the CDR3. Germline trimming cut 1 base from V and 4 bases from J; bases unmatched to any gene: 6. In DNA form, the CDR3 reads TGTGCCAGCAGCCAAGCCCATGGGACAGGATACAATGAGCAGTTCTTC. It specifies CASSQAHGTGYNEQFF.

For the CDR3, the DNA is TGCAGCGTTGGCGATGAAAAACTGTTTTTT. Its protein is CSVGDEKLFF. The chain uses TRBV29-1 and TRBJ1-4; D unresolved. V dropped 4 bases and J dropped 6 bases, with 3 bases sitting between them. CDR1 and CDR2 from the germline V gene are SQVTM and ANQGSEA. The CDR3 runs 10 residues.

The sample holds a few counts of this clone. This chain joins TRBV7-2 and TRBJ1-2, with D perhaps matching TRBD1 (6 bases). V lost 5 bases, J lost 8 bases, and 15 bases lay in between. The length of the CDR3 is 13 residues. The germline CDR1 and CDR2 sequences are SGHTA and FQGNSA. This CDR3 is CASSQRGAEGYTF. The CDR3 DNA sequence: TGTGCCAGCAGCCAGCGGGGGGCTGAAGGCTACACCTTC.

The genes are TRBV30 and TRBJ1-6; maybe TRBD1 (6 bases). Trimming pared 2 bases from V and 16 bases from J, leaving 15 bases between. Germline CDR1 and CDR2: GTSNPN and SVGIG (reference sequence). This CDR3 has 12 residues. CDR3 nucleotides: TGTGCCTGGAGTACCGGACAGCCTTTACTCCACTTT. Translation gives CAWSTGQPLLHF. Full variable domain (missing parts from reference TRBV30 and TRBJ1-6): SQTIHQWPATLVQPVGSPLSLECTVEGTSNPNLYWYRQAAGRGLQLLFYSVGIGQISSEVPQNLSASRPQDRQFILSSKKLLLSDSGFYLCAWSTGQPLLHFGNGTRLTVT.

This rearrangement joins TRBV30 to TRBJ1-2; D may be TRBD1 (5 bases). The CDR3 extends over 13 amino acids. Trimming cost V 8 bases and J 6 bases, with 19 bases left between them. Germline-derived CDR1 and CDR2 are GTSNPN and SVGIG (reference sequence). CDR3 protein: CAQNLAGRNGYTF. CDR3 sequence (DNA): TGTGCCCAAAACCTCGCGGGACGAAATGGCTACACCTTC.

Remarks on this clone: The same CDR3 can be traced to other DNA sequences in this sample. V usage is TRBV29-1 and J usage is TRBJ1-1, with D perhaps TRBD1 (5 bases). Between the trimmed V and J ends, which lost 3 bases and 0 bases, there was a span of 8 bases. Per the germline V gene, CDR1 is SQVTM and CDR2 is ANQGSEA. CDR3 length: 13 residues. The DNA of the CDR3 is TGCAGCGTTGATCGGGGGGTGAACACTGAAGCTTTCTTT. Residues: CSVDRGVNTEAFF. Together with reference TRBV29-1 and TRBJ1-1, the CDR3 gives the full variable domain: SAVISQKPSRDICQRGTSLTIQCQVDSQVTMMFWYRQQPGQSLTLIATANQGSEATYESGFVIDKFPISRPNLTFSTLTVSNMSPEDSSIYLCSVDRGVNTEAFFGQGTRLTVV.

This clone turned up a few times. The gene calls are TRBV19 and TRBJ2-3; D unresolved. The ends were cut back, 3 bases at V and 2 bases at J, with 0 bases in the middle. Germline V lookup: CDR1 LNHDA, CDR2 SQIVND (reference sequence). The length of the CDR3 is 11 residues. CDR3 in amino acids: CASSITDTQYF. CDR3 sequence (DNA): TGTGCCAGTAGTATCACAGATACGCAGTATTTT.

This clone has only a few counts. The chain recombines TRBV5-5 with TRBJ1-5; TRBD1 might be the D (6 bases). The CDR3 length is 16 residues. Trimming took 0 bases from V and 3 from J, leaving 13 bases between them. The germline V gene encodes CDR1 SGHKS and CDR2 YYEKEE (reference sequence). CDR3 nucleotide sequence: TGTGCCAGCAGCTTGGCACCACAGGGCTACAATCAGCCCCAGCATTTT. Protein product: CASSLAPQGYNQPQHF.

The J gene is TRBJ2-1, the V gene TRBV7-2; D unresolved. V lost 2 bases to trimming and J lost 8 bases, with 4 bases between them. Germline V lookup: CDR1 SGHTA, CDR2 FQGNSA. The CDR3 has 11 residues. CDR3 protein: CASSLLHEQFF. CDR3 in DNA: TGTGCCAGCAGCTTACTCCATGAGCAGTTCTTC.

The V and J genes are TRBV10-3 and TRBJ1-2; D remains ambiguous. The CDR3 totals 16 residues. Germline CDR1 reads ENHRY; CDR2 reads SYGVKD. V lost 0 bases, J lost 2 bases, and 13 bases lay in between. In DNA form, the CDR3 reads TGTGCCATCAGTGAGTCCCCTCATGGGGTCAACTATGGCTACACCTTC. As protein: CAISESPHGVNYGYTF.

J is TRBJ2-1 and V is TRBV4-1; 8 positions agree with TRBD1. Germline V gives CDR1 MGHRA, CDR2 YSYEKL. Germline trimming cut 4 bases from V and 5 bases from J; bases unmatched to any gene: 13. CDR3 size: 17 residues. The CDR3 DNA is TGCGCCAGCAGCCCACGGACAGGGTCCCGCCTAAACAATGAGCAGTTCTTC. Translated: CASSPRTGSRLNNEQFF.

V is TRBV7-2 and J is TRBJ1-1; tentative D call: TRBD1 (6 bases). CDR1 and CDR2 (germline): SGHTA, FQGNSA. The V end lost 1 base, the J end lost 3 bases, and 12 bases lay between the germline ends. There are 15 residues in the CDR3. CDR3 sequence reads: CASSLDRVVYTEAFF. The CDR3, as DNA: TGTGCCAGCAGCTTAGACAGGGTTGTGTACACTGAAGCTTTCTTT.

In its sample, this clone was seen a few times. This chain joins TRBV25-1 and TRBJ1-1; D uncertain. V was trimmed by 1 base and J by 6 bases, leaving 9 bases between them. The CDR3 runs 13 residues. Germline V gives CDR1 MGHDK, CDR2 SYGVNS. CDR3 amino acids: CASSESQGAEAFF. Here the CDR3 DNA reads TGTGCCAGCAGTGAATCTCAAGGCGCTGAAGCTTTCTTT.

V usage is TRBV13 and J usage is TRBJ2-1; the D is unclear. This CDR3 contains 13 residues. In germline, CDR1 is PRHDT, CDR2 FYEKMQ (reference sequence). V lost 1 base to trimming and J lost 10 bases, with 11 bases between them. CDR3 in amino acids: CASSLDPYTEQFF. DNA for the CDR3: TGTGCCAGCAGCTTAGACCCCTACACCGAGCAGTTCTTC.

The gene calls are TRBV29-1 and TRBJ2-7, with TRBD1 matching 7 bases. The V gene's germline CDR1 is SQVTM and CDR2 ANQGSEA. V shed 7 bases and J 2 bases; nucleotides not matched to a gene: 5. The CDR3 covers 12 residues. The chain's CDR3 is CSAGTAAYEQYF. The DNA for the CDR3 is TGCAGCGCTGGGACAGCGGCCTACGAGCAGTACTTC.

This clone was observed a single time. The genes are TRBV2 and TRBJ2-1; a possible D gene is TRBD1 (8 bases). The V end was cut by 10 bases, the J end by 6 bases, with 19 bases between. Germline-derived CDR1 and CDR2 are SNHLY and FYNNEI. The CDR3 totals 14 residues. The CDR3 DNA sequence: TGTGCCACTTCCGGACAGGGAGGGCCCAATGAGCAGTTCTTC. Its translation: CATSGQGGPNEQFF.

This rearrangement joins TRBV30 to TRBJ1-2; D is undetermined. V dropped 0 bases and J dropped 0 bases, with 11 bases sitting between them. Germline loops: CDR1 GTSNPN, CDR2 SVGIG (reference sequence). The CDR3 has 15 amino acids. The chain's CDR3 is CAWSVPKGANYGYTF. In DNA form, the CDR3 reads TGTGCCTGGAGTGTACCTAAGGGAGCTAACTATGGCTACACCTTC.

This clone was seen once. The V gene is TRBV29-1, the J gene TRBJ2-3; D not resolved. Trimming shortened V by 2 bases and J by 3 bases, and 15 bases separated the two germline ends. Per germline, CDR1 SQVTM and CDR2 ANQGSEA. This CDR3 contains 15 residues. This CDR3 is CSVESLEKVTDTQYF. CDR3 coding DNA: TGCAGCGTTGAATCCCTAGAAAAAGTGACAGATACGCAGTATTTT.

There are a few counts of this clone. The chain employs TRBV30 and TRBJ2-6; D not resolved. Trimming shortened V by 3 bases and J by 0 bases, and 3 bases separated the two germline ends. The CDR3 covers 13 residues. Germline loops: CDR1 GTSNPN, CDR2 SVGIG (reference sequence). CDR3 sequence reads: CAWRSSGANVLTF. CDR3 sequence (DNA): TGTGCCTGGAGGAGCTCTGGGGCCAACGTCCTGACTTTC.

This chain links TRBV29-1 with TRBJ2-5; TRBD2 matches 7 bases. Germline trimming cut 3 bases from V and 5 bases from J; bases unmatched to any gene: 12. Per the germline V gene, CDR1 is SQVTM and CDR2 is ANQGSEA. This CDR3 is 15 amino acids long. DNA for the CDR3: TGCAGCGTTGACGTTGCGGGGGAGGTCGGGGAGACCCAGTACTTC. This encodes CSVDVAGEVGETQYF.